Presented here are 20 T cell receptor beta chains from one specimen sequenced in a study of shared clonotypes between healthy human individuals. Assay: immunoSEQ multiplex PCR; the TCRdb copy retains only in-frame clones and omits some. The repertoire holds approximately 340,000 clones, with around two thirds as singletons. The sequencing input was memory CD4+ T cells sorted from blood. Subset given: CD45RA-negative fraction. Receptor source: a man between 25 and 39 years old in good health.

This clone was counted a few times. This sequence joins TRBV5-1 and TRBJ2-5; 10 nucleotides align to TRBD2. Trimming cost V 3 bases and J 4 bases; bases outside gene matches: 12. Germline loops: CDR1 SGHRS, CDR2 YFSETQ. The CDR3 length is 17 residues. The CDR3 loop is CASSSVAGGVVVETQYF. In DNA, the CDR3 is TGCGCCAGCAGCTCGGTAGCGGGAGGCGTTGTAGTAGAGACCCAGTACTTC.

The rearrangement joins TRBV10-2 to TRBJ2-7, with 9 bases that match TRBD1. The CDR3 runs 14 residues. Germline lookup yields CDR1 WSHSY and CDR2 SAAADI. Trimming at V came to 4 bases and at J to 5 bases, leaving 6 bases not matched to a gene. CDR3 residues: CASSADRGWDEQYF. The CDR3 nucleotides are TGCGCCAGCAGTGCGGACAGGGGATGGGACGAGCAGTACTTC.

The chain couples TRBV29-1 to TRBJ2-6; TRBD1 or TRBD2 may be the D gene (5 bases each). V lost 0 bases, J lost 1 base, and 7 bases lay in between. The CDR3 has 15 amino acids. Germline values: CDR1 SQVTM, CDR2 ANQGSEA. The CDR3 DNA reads TGCAGCGTTGAAGAATGGGGGTCTGGGGCCAACGTCCTGACTTTC. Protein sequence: CSVEEWGSGANVLTF.

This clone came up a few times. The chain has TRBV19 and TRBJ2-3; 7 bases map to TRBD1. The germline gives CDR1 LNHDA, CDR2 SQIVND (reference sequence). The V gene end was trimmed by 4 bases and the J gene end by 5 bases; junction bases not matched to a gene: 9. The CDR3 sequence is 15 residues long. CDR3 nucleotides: TGTGCCAGTAGTACAAGACAGGGCGGCGGAGATACGCAGTATTTT. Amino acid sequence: CASSTRQGGGDTQYF.

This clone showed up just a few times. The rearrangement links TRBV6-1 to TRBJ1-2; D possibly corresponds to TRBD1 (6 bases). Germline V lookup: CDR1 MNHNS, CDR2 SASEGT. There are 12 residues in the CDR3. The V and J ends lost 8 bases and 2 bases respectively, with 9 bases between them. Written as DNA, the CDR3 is TGTGCCAGCCGGGACACCAACTATGGCTACACCTTC. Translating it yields CASRDTNYGYTF.

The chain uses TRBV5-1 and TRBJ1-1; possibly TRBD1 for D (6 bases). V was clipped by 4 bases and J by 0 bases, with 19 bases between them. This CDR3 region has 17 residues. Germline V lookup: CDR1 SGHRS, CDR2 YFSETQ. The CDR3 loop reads CASSPTGLLVLNTEAFF. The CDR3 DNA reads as TGCGCCAGCAGCCCGACAGGTCTCCTAGTGCTGAACACTGAAGCTTTCTTT. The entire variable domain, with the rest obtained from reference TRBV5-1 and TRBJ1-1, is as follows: KAGVTQTPRYLIKTRGQQVTLSCSPISGHRSVSWYQQTPGQGLQFLFEYFSETQRNKGNFPGRFSGRQFSNSRSEMNVSTLELGDSALYLCASSPTGLLVLNTEAFFGQGTRLTVV.

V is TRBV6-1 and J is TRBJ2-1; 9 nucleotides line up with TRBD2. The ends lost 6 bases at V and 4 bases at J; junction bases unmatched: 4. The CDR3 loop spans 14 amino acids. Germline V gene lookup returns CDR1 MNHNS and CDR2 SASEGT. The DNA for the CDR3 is TGTGCCAGCAGCCTGGGACTAGCTTACAATGAGCAGTTCTTC. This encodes CASSLGLAYNEQFF.

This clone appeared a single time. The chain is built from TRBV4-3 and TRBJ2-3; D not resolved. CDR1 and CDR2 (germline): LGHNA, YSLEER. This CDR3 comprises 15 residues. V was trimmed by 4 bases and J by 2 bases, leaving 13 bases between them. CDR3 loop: CASSPYLGYTDTQYF. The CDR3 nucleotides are TGCGCCAGCAGCCCTTATTTGGGATACACAGATACGCAGTATTTT.

The CDR3 loop is CASSSGGSGVYTEAFF. CDR3 DNA sequence: TGTGCCAGCAGCTCTGGGGGAAGCGGAGTATACACTGAAGCTTTCTTT. The V and J genes are TRBV11-2 and TRBJ1-1; TRBD1 might be the D (5 bases). The CDR3 is made up of 16 amino acids. Germline assignment: CDR1 SGHAT and CDR2 FQNNGV. V was shortened by 4 bases and J by 3 bases, with 18 bases between the two germline ends.

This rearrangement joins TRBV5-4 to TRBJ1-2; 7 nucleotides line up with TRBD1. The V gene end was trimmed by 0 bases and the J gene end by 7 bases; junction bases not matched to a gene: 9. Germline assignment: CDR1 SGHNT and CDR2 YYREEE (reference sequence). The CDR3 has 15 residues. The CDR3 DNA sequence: TGTGCCAGCAGCTTGGATGGAGGGGGCGTAGGTGGCTACACCTTC. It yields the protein CASSLDGGGVGGYTF. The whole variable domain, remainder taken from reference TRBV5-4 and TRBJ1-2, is ETGVTQSPTHLIKTRGQQVTLRCSSQSGHNTVSWYQQALGQGPQFIFQYYREEENGRGNFPPRFSGLQFPNYSSELNVNALELDDSALYLCASSLDGGGVGGYTFGSGTRLTVV.

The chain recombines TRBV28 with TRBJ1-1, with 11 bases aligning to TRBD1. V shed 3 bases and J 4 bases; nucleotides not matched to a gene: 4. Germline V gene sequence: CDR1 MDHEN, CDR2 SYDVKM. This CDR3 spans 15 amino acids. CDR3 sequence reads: CASSFRDRGTTEAFF. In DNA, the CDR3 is TGTGCCAGCAGTTTTAGGGACAGGGGGACCACTGAAGCTTTCTTT.

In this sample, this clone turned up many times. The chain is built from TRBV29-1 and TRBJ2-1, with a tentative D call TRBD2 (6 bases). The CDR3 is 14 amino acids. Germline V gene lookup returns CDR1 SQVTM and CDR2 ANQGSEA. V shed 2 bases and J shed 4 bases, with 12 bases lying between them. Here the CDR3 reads CSVEKLARYNEQFF. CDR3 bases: TGCAGCGTTGAAAAACTAGCCCGATACAATGAGCAGTTCTTC.

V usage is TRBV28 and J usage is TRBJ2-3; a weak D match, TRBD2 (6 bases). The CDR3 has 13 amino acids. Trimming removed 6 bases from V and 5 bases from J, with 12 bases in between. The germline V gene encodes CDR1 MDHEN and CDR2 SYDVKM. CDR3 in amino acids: CASSPRRVDTQYF. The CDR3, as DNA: TGTGCCAGCAGCCCGAGGAGGGTAGATACGCAGTATTTT.

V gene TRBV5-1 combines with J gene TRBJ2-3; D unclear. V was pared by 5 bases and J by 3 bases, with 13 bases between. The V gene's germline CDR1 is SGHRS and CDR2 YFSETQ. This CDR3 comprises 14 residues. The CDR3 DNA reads TGCGCCAGCAGGTACGGGTCTGGAACAGATACGCAGTATTTT. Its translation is CASRYGSGTDTQYF.

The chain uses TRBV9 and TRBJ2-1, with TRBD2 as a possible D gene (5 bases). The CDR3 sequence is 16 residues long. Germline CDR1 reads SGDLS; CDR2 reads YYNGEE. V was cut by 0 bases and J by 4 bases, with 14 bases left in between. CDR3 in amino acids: CASSVASAGKYNEQFF. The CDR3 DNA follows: TGTGCCAGCAGCGTAGCTTCCGCCGGGAAATACAATGAGCAGTTCTTC.

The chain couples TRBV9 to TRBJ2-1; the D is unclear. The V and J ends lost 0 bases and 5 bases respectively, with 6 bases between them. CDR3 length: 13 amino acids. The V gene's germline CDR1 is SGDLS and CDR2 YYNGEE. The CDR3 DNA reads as TGTGCCAGCAGCGTAGCCAGCGACAATGAGCAGTTCTTC. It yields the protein CASSVASDNEQFF.

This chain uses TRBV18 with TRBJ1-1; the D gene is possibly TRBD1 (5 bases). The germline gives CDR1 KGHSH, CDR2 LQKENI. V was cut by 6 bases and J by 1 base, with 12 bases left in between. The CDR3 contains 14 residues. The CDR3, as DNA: TGTGCCAGCTCCCTGGTTGGACAGAACACTGAAGCTTTCTTT. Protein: CASSLVGQNTEAFF.

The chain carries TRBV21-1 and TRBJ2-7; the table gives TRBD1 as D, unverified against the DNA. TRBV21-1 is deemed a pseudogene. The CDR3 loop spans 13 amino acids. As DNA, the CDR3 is TGTGCCAGCAGGGGACAGGGGAGGTACGAGCAGTACTTC. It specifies CASRGQGRYEQYF.

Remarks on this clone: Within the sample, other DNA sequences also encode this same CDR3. The CDR3 DNA follows: TGTGCCAGCAGTGAAGTGAACACTGAAGCTTTCTTT. Residues: CASSEVNTEAFF. This chain joins TRBV25-1 and TRBJ1-1, with unresolved D. The CDR3 is 12 residues long. The V and J ends lost 2 bases and 0 bases respectively, with 1 base between them. Germline CDR1 is MGHDK and CDR2 is SYGVNS.

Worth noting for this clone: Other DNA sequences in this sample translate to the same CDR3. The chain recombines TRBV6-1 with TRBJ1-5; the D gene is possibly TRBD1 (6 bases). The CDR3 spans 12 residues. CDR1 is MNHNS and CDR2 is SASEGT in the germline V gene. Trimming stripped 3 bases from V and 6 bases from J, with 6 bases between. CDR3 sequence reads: CASSEGAQPQHF. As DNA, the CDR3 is TGTGCCAGCAGTGAGGGGGCTCAGCCCCAGCATTTT.